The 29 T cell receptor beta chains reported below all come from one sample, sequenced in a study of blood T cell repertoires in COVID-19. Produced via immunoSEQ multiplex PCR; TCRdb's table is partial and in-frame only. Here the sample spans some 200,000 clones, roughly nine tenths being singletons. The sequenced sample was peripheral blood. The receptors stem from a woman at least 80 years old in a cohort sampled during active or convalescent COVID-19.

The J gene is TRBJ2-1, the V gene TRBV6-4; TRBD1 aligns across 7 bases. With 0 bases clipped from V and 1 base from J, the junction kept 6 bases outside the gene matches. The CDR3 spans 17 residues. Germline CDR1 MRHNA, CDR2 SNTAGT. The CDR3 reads CASSDSRGRTSYNEQFF. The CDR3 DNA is TGTGCCAGCAGTGACTCAAGGGGGCGAACATCCTACAATGAGCAGTTCTTC.

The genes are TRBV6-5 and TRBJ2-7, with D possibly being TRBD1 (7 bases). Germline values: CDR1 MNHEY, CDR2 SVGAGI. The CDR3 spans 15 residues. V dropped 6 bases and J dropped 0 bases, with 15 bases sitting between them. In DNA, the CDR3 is TGTGCCAGCAGGAAGGCGGGACAGAACTCCTACGAGCAGTACTTC. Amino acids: CASRKAGQNSYEQYF.

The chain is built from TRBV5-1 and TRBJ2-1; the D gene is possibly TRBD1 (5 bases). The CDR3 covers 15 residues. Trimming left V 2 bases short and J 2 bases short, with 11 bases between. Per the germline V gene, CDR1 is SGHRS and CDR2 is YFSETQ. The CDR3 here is CASSLGVGTYNEQFF. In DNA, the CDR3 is TGCGCCAGCAGCTTAGGGGTCGGAACCTACAATGAGCAGTTCTTC.

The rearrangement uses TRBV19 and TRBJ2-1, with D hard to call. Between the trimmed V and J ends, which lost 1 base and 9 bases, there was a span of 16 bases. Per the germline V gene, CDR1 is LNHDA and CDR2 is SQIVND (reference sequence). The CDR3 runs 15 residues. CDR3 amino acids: CASSIGSANLGEQFF. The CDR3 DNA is TGTGCCAGTAGTATAGGGAGCGCCAATTTGGGTGAGCAGTTCTTC.

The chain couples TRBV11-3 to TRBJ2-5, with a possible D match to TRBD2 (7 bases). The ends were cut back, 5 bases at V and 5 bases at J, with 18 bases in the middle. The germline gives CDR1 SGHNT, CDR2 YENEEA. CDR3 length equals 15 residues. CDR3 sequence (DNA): TGTGCCAGCAGCCCCGAGGGGGGGCCTCTTGAGACCCAGTACTTC. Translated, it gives CASSPEGGPLETQYF.

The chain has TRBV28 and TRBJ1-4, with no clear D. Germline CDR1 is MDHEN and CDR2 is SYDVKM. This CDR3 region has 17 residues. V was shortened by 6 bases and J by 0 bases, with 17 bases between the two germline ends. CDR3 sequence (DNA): TGTGCCAGCAGAAACACAGTACCATACGCAACTAATGAAAAACTGTTTTTT. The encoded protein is CASRNTVPYATNEKLFF.

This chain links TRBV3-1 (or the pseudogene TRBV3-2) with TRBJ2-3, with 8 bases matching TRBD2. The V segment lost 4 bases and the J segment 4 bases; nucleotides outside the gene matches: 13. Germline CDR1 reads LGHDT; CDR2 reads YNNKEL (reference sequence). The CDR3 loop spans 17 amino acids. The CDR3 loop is CASSRRRWTSPPDTQYF. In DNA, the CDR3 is TGTGCCAGCAGCCGCAGAAGGTGGACTAGCCCCCCAGATACGCAGTATTTT.

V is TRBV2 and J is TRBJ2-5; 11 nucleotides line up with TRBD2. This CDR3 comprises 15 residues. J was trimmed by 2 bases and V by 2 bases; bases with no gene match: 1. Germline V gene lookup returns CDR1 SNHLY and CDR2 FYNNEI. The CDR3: CASSELAGGQETQYF. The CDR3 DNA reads TGTGCCAGCAGTGAACTAGCGGGGGGTCAAGAGACCCAGTACTTC.

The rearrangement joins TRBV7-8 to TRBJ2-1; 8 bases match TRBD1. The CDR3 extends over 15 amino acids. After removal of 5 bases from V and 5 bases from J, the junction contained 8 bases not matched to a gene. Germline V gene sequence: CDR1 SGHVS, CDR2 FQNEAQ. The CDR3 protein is CASSPRDRFNNEQFF. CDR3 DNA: TGTGCCAGCAGCCCCCGGGACAGGTTTAACAATGAGCAGTTCTTC.

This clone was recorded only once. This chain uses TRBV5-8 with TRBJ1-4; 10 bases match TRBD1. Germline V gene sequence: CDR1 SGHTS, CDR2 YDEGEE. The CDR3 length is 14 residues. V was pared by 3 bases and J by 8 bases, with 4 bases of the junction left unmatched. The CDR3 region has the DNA TGTGCCAGCAGCTGGGACAGGGGAGGCGAAAAACTGTTTTTT. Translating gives CASSWDRGGEKLFF.

The CDR3 bases are TGTGCCAGCAGCACCCAGGGGGCGAACACCATATATTTT. Translating gives CASSTQGANTIYF. The rearrangement joins TRBV6-5 to TRBJ1-3; TRBD1 aligns across 8 bases. Germline CDR1 reads MNHEY; CDR2 reads SVGAGI. V shed 6 bases and J 7 bases; nucleotides not matched to a gene: 5. CDR3 length: 13 residues.

The CDR3 coding sequence is TGTGCCAGCAGTCCGACAGGGGACCGGGAGCTGTTTTTT. As protein: CASSPTGDRELFF. V and J are TRBV7-2 and TRBJ2-2; 8 nucleotides match TRBD1. Germline CDR1 SGHTA, CDR2 FQGNSA. Trimming removed 6 bases from V and 9 bases from J; junction bases left unmatched: 6. This CDR3 region has 13 residues.

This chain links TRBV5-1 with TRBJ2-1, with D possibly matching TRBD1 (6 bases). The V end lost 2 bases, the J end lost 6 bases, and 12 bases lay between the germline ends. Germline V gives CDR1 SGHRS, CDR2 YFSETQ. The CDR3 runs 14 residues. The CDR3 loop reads CASSLSLGGNEQFF. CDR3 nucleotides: TGCGCCAGCAGCTTAAGCCTAGGGGGCAATGAGCAGTTCTTC.

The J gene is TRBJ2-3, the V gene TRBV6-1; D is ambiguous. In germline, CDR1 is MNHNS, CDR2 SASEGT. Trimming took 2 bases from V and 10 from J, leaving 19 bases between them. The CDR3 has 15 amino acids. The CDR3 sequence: CASSELATTTYAQYF. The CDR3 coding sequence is TGTGCCAGCAGTGAATTAGCCACTACTACCTACGCGCAGTATTTT.

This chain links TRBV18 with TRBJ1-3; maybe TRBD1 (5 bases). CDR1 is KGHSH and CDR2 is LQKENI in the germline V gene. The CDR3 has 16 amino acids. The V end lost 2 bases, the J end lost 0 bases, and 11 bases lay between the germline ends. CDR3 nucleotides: TGTGCCAGCTCACCAGTTTCCAGGGCCTCTGGAAACACCATATATTTT. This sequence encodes CASSPVSRASGNTIYF.

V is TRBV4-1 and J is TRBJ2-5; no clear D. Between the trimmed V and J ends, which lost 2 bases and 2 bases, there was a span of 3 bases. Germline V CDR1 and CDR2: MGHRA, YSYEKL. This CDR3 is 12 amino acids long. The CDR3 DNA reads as TGCGCCAGCAGCCAACCGCAAGAGACCCAGTACTTC. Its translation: CASSQPQETQYF.

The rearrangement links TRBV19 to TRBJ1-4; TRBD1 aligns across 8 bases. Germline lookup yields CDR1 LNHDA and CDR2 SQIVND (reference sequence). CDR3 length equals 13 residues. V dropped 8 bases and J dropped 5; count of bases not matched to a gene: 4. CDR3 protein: CASQDRANEKLFF. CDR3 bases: TGTGCCAGTCAGGACAGGGCGAATGAAAAACTGTTTTTT.

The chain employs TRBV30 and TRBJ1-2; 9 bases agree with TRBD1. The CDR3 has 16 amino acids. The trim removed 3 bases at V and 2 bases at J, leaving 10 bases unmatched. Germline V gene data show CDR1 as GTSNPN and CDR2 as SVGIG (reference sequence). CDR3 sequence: CAWRVQGDRVNYGYTF. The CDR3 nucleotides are TGTGCCTGGAGGGTCCAGGGGGACAGGGTAAACTATGGCTACACCTTC.

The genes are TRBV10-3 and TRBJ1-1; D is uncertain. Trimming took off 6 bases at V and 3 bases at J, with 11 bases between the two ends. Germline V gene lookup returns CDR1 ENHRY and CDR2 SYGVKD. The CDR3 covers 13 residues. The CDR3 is CAISPQVHTEAFF. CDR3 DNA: TGTGCCATCAGCCCCCAGGTGCACACTGAAGCTTTCTTT.

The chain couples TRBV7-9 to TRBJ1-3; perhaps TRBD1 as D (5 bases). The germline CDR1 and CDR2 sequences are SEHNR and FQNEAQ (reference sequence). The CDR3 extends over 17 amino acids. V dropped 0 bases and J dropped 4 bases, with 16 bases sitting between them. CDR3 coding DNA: TGTGCCAGCAGCTTAGCGGGGCTGGCCAGAGCCGGAAACACCATATATTTT. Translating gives CASSLAGLARAGNTIYF.

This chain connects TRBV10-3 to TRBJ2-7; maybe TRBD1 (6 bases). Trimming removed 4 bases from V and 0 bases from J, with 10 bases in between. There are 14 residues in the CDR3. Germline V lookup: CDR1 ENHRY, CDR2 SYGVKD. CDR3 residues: CAISVTGSSYEQYV. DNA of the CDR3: TGTGCCATCAGTGTTACAGGGAGCTCCTACGAGCAGTACGTC.

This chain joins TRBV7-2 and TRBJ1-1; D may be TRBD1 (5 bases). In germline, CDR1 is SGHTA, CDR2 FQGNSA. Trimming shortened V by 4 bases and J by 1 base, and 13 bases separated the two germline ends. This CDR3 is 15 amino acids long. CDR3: CASSSGGEGNTEAFF. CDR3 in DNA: TGTGCCAGCAGCTCGGGAGGGGAAGGGAACACTGAAGCTTTCTTT. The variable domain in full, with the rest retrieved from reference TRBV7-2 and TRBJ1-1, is GAGVSQSPSNKVTEKGKDVELRCDPISGHTALYWYRQSLGQGLEFLIYFQGNSAPDKSGLPSDRFSAERTGGSVSTLTIQRTQQEDSAVYLCASSSGGEGNTEAFFGQGTRLTVV.

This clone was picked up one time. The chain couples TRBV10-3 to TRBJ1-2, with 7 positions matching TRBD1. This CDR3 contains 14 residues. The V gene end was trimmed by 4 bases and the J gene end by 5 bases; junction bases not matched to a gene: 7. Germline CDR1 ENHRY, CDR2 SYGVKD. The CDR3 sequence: CAISVDRTDYGYTF. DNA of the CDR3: TGTGCCATCAGTGTGGACAGGACCGATTATGGCTACACCTTC.

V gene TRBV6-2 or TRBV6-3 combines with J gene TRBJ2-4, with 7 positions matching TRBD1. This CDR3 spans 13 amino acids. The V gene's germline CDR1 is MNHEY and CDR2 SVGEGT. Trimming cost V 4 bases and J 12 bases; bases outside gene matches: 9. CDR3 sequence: CASSWGQRGTQYF. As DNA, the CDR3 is TGTGCCAGCAGTTGGGGACAGCGTGGCACTCAGTACTTC.

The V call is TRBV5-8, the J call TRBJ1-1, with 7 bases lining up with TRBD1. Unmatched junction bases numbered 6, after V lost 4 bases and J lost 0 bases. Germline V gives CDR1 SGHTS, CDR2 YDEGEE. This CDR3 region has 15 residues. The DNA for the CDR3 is TGTGCCAGCAGCCTGTACAGGGGCATGAACACTGAAGCTTTCTTT. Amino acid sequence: CASSLYRGMNTEAFF. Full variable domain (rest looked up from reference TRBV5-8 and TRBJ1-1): EAGVTQSPTHLIKTRGQQATLRCSPISGHTSVYWYQQALGLGLQFLLWYDEGEERNRGNFPPRFSGRQFPNYSSELNVNALELEDSALYLCASSLYRGMNTEAFFGQGTRLTVV.

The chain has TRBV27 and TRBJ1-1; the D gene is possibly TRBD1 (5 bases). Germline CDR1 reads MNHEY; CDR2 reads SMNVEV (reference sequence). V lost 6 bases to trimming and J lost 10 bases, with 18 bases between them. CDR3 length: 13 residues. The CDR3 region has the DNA TGTGCCAGCAGGGTCGGGGGGTCCGGGGTAGCTTTCTTT. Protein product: CASRVGGSGVAFF.

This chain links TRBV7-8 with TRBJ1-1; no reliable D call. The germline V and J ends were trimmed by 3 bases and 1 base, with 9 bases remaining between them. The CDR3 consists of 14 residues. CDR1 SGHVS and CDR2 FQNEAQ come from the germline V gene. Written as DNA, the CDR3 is TGTGCCAGCAGCTTGGGGAGTGCGAACACTGAAGCTTTCTTT. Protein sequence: CASSLGSANTEAFF.

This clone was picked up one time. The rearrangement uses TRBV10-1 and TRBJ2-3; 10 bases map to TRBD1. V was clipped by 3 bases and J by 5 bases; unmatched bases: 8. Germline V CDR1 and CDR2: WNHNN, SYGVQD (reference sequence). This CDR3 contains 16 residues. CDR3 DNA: TGCGCCAGCAGTGACAGACAGGGGGCGCATAGAGATACGCAGTATTTT. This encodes CASSDRQGAHRDTQYF.

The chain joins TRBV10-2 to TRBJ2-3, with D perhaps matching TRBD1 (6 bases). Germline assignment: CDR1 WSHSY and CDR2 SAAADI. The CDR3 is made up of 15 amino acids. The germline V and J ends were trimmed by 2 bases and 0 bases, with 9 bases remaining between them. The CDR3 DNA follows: TGCGCCAGCAGTGAGGGGACATATAGCACAGATACGCAGTATTTT. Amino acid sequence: CASSEGTYSTDTQYF.